A selection of T cell receptor beta chains follows, all from one sample in a study of response to subunit inactivated influenza vaccine. In TCRdb, the RT-PCR reads were re-called with MiXCR into one record per CDR3 protein. The sample includes 610,000 or so distinct CDR3 sequences, 13% to 15% of them seen just once. This sample comprised PBMCs from blood, obtained 11 to 12 days after vaccination. The receptors were sampled from a man over 45 who received an inactivated influenza vaccine. CDR3s include the opening cysteine and the closing phenylalanine or tryptophan. The order of the fields is J gene, clone size, V gene, D gene, CDR3 length, CDR3 protein, CDR3 DNA. A D gene is named only where the DNA matches it firmly. Rows may omit the clone size; those that give it use once, few, many or a size class.

J gene: TRBJ2-5
clone size: few
V gene: TRBV5-1
D gene: NA
CDR3 length: 14
CDR3 protein: CASSLSPIGETQYF
CDR3 DNA: TGCGCCAGCAGCTTGTCACCAATCGGCGAGACCCAGTACTTC

J gene: TRBJ1-6
clone size: NA
V gene: TRBV28
D gene: NA
CDR3 length: 16
CDR3 protein: CASKDGSNSYNSPLHF
CDR3 DNA: TGTGCCAGCAAGGATGGTTCGAACTCCTATAATTCACCCCTCCACTTT

J gene: TRBJ2-7
clone size: NA
V gene: TRBV6-5
D gene: NA
CDR3 length: 17
CDR3 protein: CASSYQRPSGESYEQYF
CDR3 DNA: TGTGCCAGCAGTTACCAACGACCGTCCGGGGAATCCTACGAGCAGTACTTC

J gene: TRBJ1-3
clone size: few
V gene: TRBV7-9
D gene: NA
CDR3 length: 15
CDR3 protein: CASSLVGAGGNTIYF
CDR3 DNA: TGTGCCAGCAGCTTAGTAGGGGCCGGTGGAAACACCATATATTTT

J gene: TRBJ2-1
clone size: few
V gene: TRBV9
D gene: NA
CDR3 length: 14
CDR3 protein: CASSVGNRGDEQFF
CDR3 DNA: TGTGCCAGCAGCGTAGGGAATAGGGGCGATGAGCAGTTCTTC

J gene: TRBJ2-1
clone size: NA
V gene: TRBV29-1
D gene: NA
CDR3 length: 13
CDR3 protein: CSVRSGPDNEQFF
CDR3 DNA: TGCAGCGTTCGCAGCGGCCCCGACAATGAGCAGTTCTTC

J gene: TRBJ2-3
clone size: few
V gene: TRBV5-1
D gene: TRBD2
CDR3 length: 16
CDR3 protein: CASSLEGGRAVNTQYF
CDR3 DNA: TGCGCCAGCAGCTTGGAGGGCGGGAGGGCCGTGAATACGCAGTATTTT

J gene: TRBJ2-1
clone size: many
V gene: TRBV24-1
D gene: NA
CDR3 length: 14
CDR3 protein: CATSELAVPNEQFF
CDR3 DNA: TGTGCCACCAGTGAATTAGCGGTCCCGAATGAGCAGTTCTTC

J gene: TRBJ1-6
clone size: few
V gene: TRBV6-1
D gene: NA
CDR3 length: 14
CDR3 protein: CASRQSSYNSPLHF
CDR3 DNA: TGTGCCAGCAGACAGAGCTCCTATAATTCACCCCTCCACTTT

J gene: TRBJ2-1
clone size: few
V gene: TRBV5-1
D gene: NA
CDR3 length: 12
CDR3 protein: CASSTGRSRQFF
CDR3 DNA: TGCGCCAGCAGCACGGGACGGAGCCGGCAGTTCTTC

J gene: TRBJ2-7
clone size: NA
V gene: TRBV7-2
D gene: TRBD2
CDR3 length: 15
CDR3 protein: CASSLSSLAVYEQYF
CDR3 DNA: TGTGCCAGCAGCTTATCCTCTCTAGCGGTCTACGAGCAGTACTTC

J gene: TRBJ2-7
clone size: few
V gene: TRBV6-1
D gene: TRBD1
CDR3 length: 14
CDR3 protein: CASSRPGQAYEQYF
CDR3 DNA: TGTGCCAGCAGTAGGCCGGGACAGGCCTACGAGCAGTACTTC

J gene: TRBJ1-1
clone size: few
V gene: TRBV20-1
D gene: NA
CDR3 length: 12
CDR3 protein: CSARPENTEAFF
CDR3 DNA: TGCAGTGCTAGACCGGAGAACACTGAAGCTTTCTTT

J gene: TRBJ2-3
clone size: many
V gene: TRBV18
D gene: TRBD2
CDR3 length: 16
CDR3 protein: CASSPPATSGMLTQYF
CDR3 DNA: TGTGCCAGCTCACCACCGGCCACTAGCGGGATGTTAACGCAGTATTTT